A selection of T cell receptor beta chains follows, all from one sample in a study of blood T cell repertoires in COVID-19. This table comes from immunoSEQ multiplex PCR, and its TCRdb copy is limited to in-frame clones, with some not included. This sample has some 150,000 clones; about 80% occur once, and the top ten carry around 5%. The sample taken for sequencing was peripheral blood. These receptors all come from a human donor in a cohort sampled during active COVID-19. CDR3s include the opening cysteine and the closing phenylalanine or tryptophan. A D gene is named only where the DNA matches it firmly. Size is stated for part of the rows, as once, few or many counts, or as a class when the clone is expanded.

CDR3aa: CASSMSRYNEQFF
CDR3nt: TGTGCCAGTAGTATGTCCAGGTACAATGAGCAGTTCTTC
j_gene: TRBJ2-1
v_gene: TRBV19
d_gene: -
abundance: -
len: 13

CDR3aa: CASSVGFSGLQETQYF
CDR3nt: TGTGCCAGCAGCGTAGGTTTTAGCGGACTCCAAGAGACCCAGTACTTC
j_gene: TRBJ2-5
v_gene: TRBV9
d_gene: -
abundance: -
len: 16

CDR3aa: CSVEPSNGGANEQYF
CDR3nt: TGCAGCGTTGAACCATCTAACGGGGGGGCTAACGAGCAGTACTTC
j_gene: TRBJ2-7
v_gene: TRBV29-1
d_gene: TRBD2
abundance: -
len: 15

CDR3aa: CASSIQAYNEQFF
CDR3nt: TGCGCCAGCAGCATACAGGCATACAATGAGCAGTTCTTC
j_gene: TRBJ2-1
v_gene: TRBV5-1
d_gene: -
abundance: -
len: 13

CDR3aa: CASSPDAGSSYEQYF
CDR3nt: TGTGCCAGCTCCCCCGATGCGGGGAGCTCCTACGAGCAGTACTTC
j_gene: TRBJ2-7
v_gene: TRBV11-1
d_gene: -
abundance: -
len: 15

CDR3aa: CASSQLFTEAFF
CDR3nt: TGTGCCAGCAGCCAACTATTCACTGAAGCTTTCTTT
j_gene: TRBJ1-1
v_gene: TRBV28
d_gene: -
abundance: -
len: 12

CDR3aa: CASSLLPKHGYTF
CDR3nt: TGTGCCAGCAGCTTATTGCCCAAGCATGGCTACACCTTC
j_gene: TRBJ1-2
v_gene: TRBV5-6
d_gene: -
abundance: -
len: 13

CDR3aa: CACTRGKNTEAFF
CDR3nt: TGTGCCTGCACTCGGGGGAAAAACACTGAAGCTTTCTTT
j_gene: TRBJ1-1
v_gene: TRBV30
d_gene: -
abundance: -
len: 13

CDR3aa: CATSSPREYEQYF
CDR3nt: TGTGCCACCAGCAGTCCGAGGGAATACGAGCAGTACTTC
j_gene: TRBJ2-7
v_gene: TRBV15
d_gene: -
abundance: -
len: 13

CDR3aa: CAGNIGDYGYTF
CDR3nt: TGTGCCGGAAACATCGGGGACTATGGCTACACCTTC
j_gene: TRBJ1-2
v_gene: TRBV30
d_gene: -
abundance: -
len: 12

CDR3aa: CASSFGTGIVDEQFF
CDR3nt: TGTGCCAGCAGCTTTGGGACAGGGATTGTGGATGAGCAGTTCTTC
j_gene: TRBJ2-1
v_gene: TRBV7-8
d_gene: TRBD1
abundance: -
len: 15

CDR3aa: CASSIGQKYEQYF
CDR3nt: TGTGCCAGCAGCATAGGACAGAAGTACGAGCAGTACTTC
j_gene: TRBJ2-7
v_gene: TRBV5-6
d_gene: -
abundance: -
len: 13

CDR3aa: CASSWDYLSTDTQYF
CDR3nt: TGTGCCAGCAGCTGGGACTACCTAAGCACAGATACGCAGTATTTT
j_gene: TRBJ2-3
v_gene: TRBV3-1/TRBV3-2
d_gene: TRBD2
abundance: once
len: 15

CDR3aa: CSVVGQMNTEAFF
CDR3nt: TGCAGCGTTGTGGGACAAATGAACACTGAAGCTTTCTTT
j_gene: TRBJ1-1
v_gene: TRBV29-1
d_gene: -
abundance: -
len: 13

CDR3aa: CASSRDNLNYGYTF
CDR3nt: TGTGCCAGTAGTAGGGACAACCTTAACTATGGCTACACCTTC
j_gene: TRBJ1-2
v_gene: TRBV19
d_gene: -
abundance: -
len: 14

CDR3aa: CASSLAGTGGADTQYF
CDR3nt: TGTGCCAGCAGCTTAGCCGGGACAGGGGGCGCAGATACGCAGTATTTT
j_gene: TRBJ2-3
v_gene: TRBV7-9
d_gene: TRBD1
abundance: -
len: 16

CDR3aa: CASSPLTYEQYF
CDR3nt: TGTGCCAGCAGCCCCTTAACCTACGAGCAGTACTTC
j_gene: TRBJ2-7
v_gene: TRBV7-2
d_gene: -
abundance: -
len: 12

CDR3aa: CAIGGTNSPLHF
CDR3nt: TGTGCCATCGGGGGGACTAATTCACCCCTCCACTTT
j_gene: TRBJ1-6
v_gene: TRBV10-3
d_gene: -
abundance: -
len: 12

CDR3aa: CASSPGPSGANVLTF
CDR3nt: TGTGCCAGCTCACCAGGGCCCTCTGGGGCCAACGTCCTGACTTTC
j_gene: TRBJ2-6
v_gene: TRBV18
d_gene: -
abundance: -
len: 15

CDR3aa: CASSRTGTSGTDTQYF
CDR3nt: TGCGCCAGCAGCCGGACCGGGACTAGTGGCACAGATACGCAGTATTTT
j_gene: TRBJ2-3
v_gene: TRBV5-1
d_gene: TRBD2
abundance: -
len: 16

CDR3aa: CASSPLPRTVLTDTQYF
CDR3nt: TGTGCCAGCTCACCCCTCCCCCGGACAGTTCTCACAGATACGCAGTATTTT
j_gene: TRBJ2-3
v_gene: TRBV18
d_gene: -
abundance: -
len: 17

CDR3aa: CASSATTETGEAFF
CDR3nt: TGTGCCAGCAGTGCTACCACCGAGACAGGGGAAGCTTTCTTT
j_gene: TRBJ1-1
v_gene: TRBV25-1
d_gene: TRBD1
abundance: -
len: 14

CDR3aa: CASSLDQNSYEQYF
CDR3nt: TGTGCCAGCAGCTTAGACCAGAACTCCTACGAGCAGTACTTC
j_gene: TRBJ2-7
v_gene: TRBV7-9
d_gene: -
abundance: few
len: 14

CDR3aa: CASSPRQGNSPLHF
CDR3nt: TGTGCCAGCAGCCCACGACAGGGTAATTCACCCCTCCACTTT
j_gene: TRBJ1-6
v_gene: TRBV5-4
d_gene: TRBD1
abundance: few
len: 14

CDR3aa: CATSRGGQGEFF
CDR3nt: TGTGCCACCAGCAGAGGAGGTCAGGGGGAGTTCTTC
j_gene: TRBJ2-1
v_gene: TRBV15
d_gene: TRBD1
abundance: -
len: 12

CDR3aa: CASSGDRLEKLFF
CDR3nt: TGTGCCAGCAGTGGGGACAGGCTTGAAAAACTGTTTTTT
j_gene: TRBJ1-4
v_gene: TRBV2
d_gene: TRBD1
abundance: -
len: 13

CDR3aa: CASSLDRGEQQFF
CDR3nt: TGTGCCAGCAGCCTGGATCGGGGGGAACAGCAGTTCTTC
j_gene: TRBJ2-1
v_gene: TRBV7-3
d_gene: TRBD2
abundance: -
len: 13

CDR3aa: CASSTGTANTGELFF
CDR3nt: TGTGCTAGCAGCACCGGGACAGCGAACACCGGGGAGCTGTTTTTT
j_gene: TRBJ2-2
v_gene: TRBV7-7
d_gene: TRBD1
abundance: -
len: 15

CDR3aa: CASSVGGSNNEQFF
CDR3nt: TGTGCCAGCAGCGTAGGCGGGTCCAACAATGAGCAGTTCTTC
j_gene: TRBJ2-1
v_gene: TRBV9
d_gene: -
abundance: -
len: 14

CDR3aa: CASRDWDSISYNEQFF
CDR3nt: TGTGCCAGCAGAGATTGGGACAGCATCTCCTACAATGAGCAGTTCTTC
j_gene: TRBJ2-1
v_gene: TRBV6-6
d_gene: TRBD1
abundance: -
len: 16

CDR3aa: CASSTQKSGETQYF
CDR3nt: TGTGCCAGTAGTACCCAAAAGTCGGGAGAGACCCAGTACTTC
j_gene: TRBJ2-5
v_gene: TRBV19
d_gene: -
abundance: few
len: 14

CDR3aa: CASSLGQALRTQYF
CDR3nt: TGTGCCAGCAGCCTGGGACAGGCGTTGCGGACCCAGTACTTC
j_gene: TRBJ2-5
v_gene: TRBV3-1/TRBV3-2
d_gene: TRBD1
abundance: -
len: 14

CDR3aa: CASSPQLAGNYEQYF
CDR3nt: TGTGCCAGCAGCCCCCAGCTAGCGGGGAACTACGAGCAGTACTTC
j_gene: TRBJ2-7
v_gene: TRBV3-1/TRBV3-2
d_gene: TRBD2
abundance: -
len: 15

CDR3aa: CASSWGRGSNTIYF
CDR3nt: TGTGCCAGCAGTTGGGGCAGGGGATCAAACACCATATATTTT
j_gene: TRBJ1-3
v_gene: TRBV28
d_gene: -
abundance: -
len: 14

CDR3aa: CASRGGWRENSPLHF
CDR3nt: TGTGCCAGCAGGGGTGGGTGGAGGGAGAATTCACCCCTCCACTTT
j_gene: TRBJ1-6
v_gene: TRBV6-5
d_gene: -
abundance: -
len: 15

CDR3aa: CASSESSLGGAWADTQYF
CDR3nt: TGTGCCAGCAGTGAATCATCCCTTGGGGGGGCATGGGCAGATACGCAGTATTTT
j_gene: TRBJ2-3
v_gene: TRBV6-4
d_gene: -
abundance: -
len: 18

CDR3aa: CASSPTDMNTEAFF
CDR3nt: TGCGCCAGCAGCCCTACAGATATGAACACTGAAGCTTTCTTT
j_gene: TRBJ1-1
v_gene: TRBV4-1
d_gene: -
abundance: -
len: 14

CDR3aa: CASSSDRGPPNEKLFF
CDR3nt: TGCGCCAGCAGCTCGGACAGGGGGCCTCCTAATGAAAAACTGTTTTTT
j_gene: TRBJ1-4
v_gene: TRBV5-1
d_gene: TRBD1
abundance: -
len: 16

CDR3aa: CAWSEGSGGTNYGYTF
CDR3nt: TGTGCCTGGAGCGAAGGGTCAGGGGGCACTAACTATGGCTACACCTTC
j_gene: TRBJ1-2
v_gene: TRBV30
d_gene: TRBD1
abundance: -
len: 16

CDR3aa: CASSLRSGGSMTDTQYF
CDR3nt: TGTGCCAGCAGCTTAAGGTCAGGGGGGTCTATGACAGATACGCAGTATTTT
j_gene: TRBJ2-3
v_gene: TRBV13
d_gene: -
abundance: -
len: 17

CDR3aa: CASSSVNYGYTF
CDR3nt: TGTGCCAGCAGTTCCGTTAACTATGGCTACACCTTC
j_gene: TRBJ1-2
v_gene: TRBV12-3/TRBV12-4
d_gene: -
abundance: -
len: 12

CDR3aa: CASSHPTDTQYF
CDR3nt: TGTGCCAGCAGCCACCCGACAGATACGCAGTATTTT
j_gene: TRBJ2-3
v_gene: TRBV3-1/TRBV3-2
d_gene: -
abundance: -
len: 12

CDR3aa: CASSQQTGSLDTQYF
CDR3nt: TGTGCCAGTAGTCAACAGACAGGGTCACTGGATACGCAGTATTTT
j_gene: TRBJ2-3
v_gene: TRBV19
d_gene: TRBD1
abundance: -
len: 15

CDR3aa: CASSVQGAETQYF
CDR3nt: TGTGCCAGCAGTGTACAGGGAGCAGAGACCCAGTACTTC
j_gene: TRBJ2-5
v_gene: TRBV2
d_gene: -
abundance: -
len: 13

CDR3aa: CASLAGGRDNEQFF
CDR3nt: TGTGCCAGCCTAGCGGGAGGCCGAGACAATGAGCAGTTCTTC
j_gene: TRBJ2-1
v_gene: TRBV2
d_gene: TRBD2
abundance: once
len: 14

CDR3aa: CADQSGGYQPQHF
CDR3nt: TGTGCCGACCAATCAGGGGGTTATCAGCCCCAGCATTTT
j_gene: TRBJ1-5
v_gene: TRBV6-5
d_gene: TRBD1
abundance: -
len: 13

CDR3aa: CASSIFFGNEAFF
CDR3nt: TGTGCCAGTAGTATTTTTTTCGGGAATGAAGCTTTCTTT
j_gene: TRBJ1-1
v_gene: TRBV19
d_gene: -
abundance: -
len: 13

CDR3aa: CASSLAGGRHHTEAFF
CDR3nt: TGTGCCAGCAGCCTGGCGGGGGGCCGCCATCACACTGAAGCTTTCTTT
j_gene: TRBJ1-1
v_gene: TRBV5-4
d_gene: -
abundance: -
len: 16

CDR3aa: CASSLVTGANVLTF
CDR3nt: TGTGCCAGCAGTTTAGTTACTGGGGCCAACGTCCTGACTTTC
j_gene: TRBJ2-6
v_gene: TRBV27
d_gene: -
abundance: -
len: 14

CDR3aa: CSVRTGWGYTF
CDR3nt: TGCAGCGTCAGGACAGGGTGGGGCTACACCTTC
j_gene: TRBJ1-2
v_gene: TRBV29-1
d_gene: TRBD1
abundance: once
len: 11

CDR3aa: CASSNGGAGQFF
CDR3nt: TGTGCCAGCAGTAACGGGGGGGCTGGACAGTTCTTC
j_gene: TRBJ2-1
v_gene: TRBV12-3/TRBV12-4
d_gene: TRBD2
abundance: -
len: 12

CDR3aa: CASSQLTGSNYGYTF
CDR3nt: TGTGCCAGCAGCCAGCTCACAGGATCTAACTATGGCTACACCTTC
j_gene: TRBJ1-2
v_gene: TRBV14
d_gene: -
abundance: few
len: 15

CDR3aa: CASSTTRSQQFF
CDR3nt: TGTGCCAGTAGTACAACTAGGTCTCAGCAGTTCTTC
j_gene: TRBJ2-1
v_gene: TRBV19
d_gene: -
abundance: -
len: 12

CDR3aa: CASSSLAKNEQFF
CDR3nt: TGTGCCAGCAGTTCCCTAGCGAAAAATGAGCAGTTCTTC
j_gene: TRBJ2-1
v_gene: TRBV27
d_gene: -
abundance: -
len: 13

CDR3aa: CASSSIWSADTQYF
CDR3nt: TGTGCCAGCAGCTCCATTTGGAGCGCAGATACGCAGTATTTT
j_gene: TRBJ2-3
v_gene: TRBV5-7
d_gene: -
abundance: -
len: 14

CDR3aa: CAWTGRGNPGGYTF
CDR3nt: TGTGCCTGGACCGGACGGGGTAACCCGGGCGGCTACACCTTC
j_gene: TRBJ1-2
v_gene: TRBV30
d_gene: -
abundance: -
len: 14

CDR3aa: CATSRGGTSYEQYF
CDR3nt: TGTGCCACCAGCAGGGGAGGCACCTCCTACGAGCAGTACTTC
j_gene: TRBJ2-7
v_gene: TRBV15
d_gene: -
abundance: -
len: 14

CDR3aa: CASSQSFQAGGLTDTQYF
CDR3nt: TGTGCCAGCAGCCAATCTTTCCAAGCGGGAGGGCTCACAGATACGCAGTATTTT
j_gene: TRBJ2-3
v_gene: TRBV3-1/TRBV3-2
d_gene: TRBD2
abundance: once
len: 18

CDR3aa: CASSRTSGSGVYNEQFF
CDR3nt: TGTGCCAGCAGTCGGACTAGCGGGAGTGGCGTTTACAATGAGCAGTTCTTC
j_gene: TRBJ2-1
v_gene: TRBV5-5
d_gene: TRBD2
abundance: -
len: 17